One and the same sample provided the 30 T cell receptor beta chains below, sequenced in a study of beta chain features in type 1 diabetes. Study conclusions and caveats: Patients with Type 1 diabetes showed moderately but significantly shorter TCRB CDR3s in all four CD4+ subsets.

The authors reverse transcribed all of the isolated RNA, so sequencing captured expressed TCRB transcripts. Some clones are missing from TCRdb's copy, which holds only in-frame ones; the method was immunoSEQ multiplex PCR. The sample contains 200,000 to 300,000 clones, just over 20% of which appear only once. For these TCRs, the target antigens are not known. Sequenced: naive CD4+ T cells from blood. These TCRs come from a woman between 35 and 50 years old with type 1 diabetes.

V gene TRBV10-3 combines with J gene TRBJ2-5; tentatively, D is TRBD2 (5 bases). V was pared by 3 bases and J by 3 bases, with 5 bases between. CDR1 is ENHRY, CDR2 SYGVKD, per germline. The CDR3 has 12 amino acids. This CDR3 is CAISDGEETQYF. The CDR3 DNA reads TGTGCCATCAGTGACGGGGAAGAGACCCAGTACTTC.

This chain uses TRBV5-1 with TRBJ2-7; TRBD1 matches 7 bases. The CDR3 is 12 residues long. Germline CDR1 SGHRS, CDR2 YFSETQ. J was trimmed by 5 bases and V by 4 bases; bases with no gene match: 3. DNA of the CDR3: TGCGCCAGCAGCGACAGGGTGAACGAGCAGTACTTC. It translates to CASSDRVNEQYF. Full variable domain (missing parts from reference TRBV5-1 and TRBJ2-7): KAGVTQTPRYLIKTRGQQVTLSCSPISGHRSVSWYQQTPGQGLQFLFEYFSETQRNKGNFPGRFSGRQFSNSRSEMNVSTLELGDSALYLCASSDRVNEQYFGPGTRLTVT.

This clone has more than one count but fewer than ten. The rearrangement uses TRBV28 and TRBJ1-1; 8 bases match TRBD1. This CDR3 region has 14 residues. Per germline, CDR1 MDHEN and CDR2 SYDVKM. The V segment lost 8 bases and the J segment 0 bases; nucleotides outside the gene matches: 5. The CDR3 loop is CASGGQGLNTEAFF. CDR3 nucleotide sequence: TGTGCCAGCGGAGGACAGGGCTTGAACACTGAAGCTTTCTTT.

A few counts support this clone. The chain recombines TRBV9 with TRBJ2-1; D is possibly TRBD1 (6 bases). The germline gives CDR1 SGDLS, CDR2 YYNGEE. The CDR3 runs to 17 residues. Trimming pared 0 bases from V and 4 bases from J, leaving 17 bases between. The CDR3 here is CASSVEGGELGYNEQFF. The CDR3 DNA sequence: TGTGCCAGCAGCGTAGAAGGGGGAGAGCTAGGTTACAATGAGCAGTTCTTC.

This clone was found a few times. The rearrangement links TRBV7-2 to TRBJ1-2, with D unclear. The V and J ends lost 4 bases and 5 bases respectively, with 8 bases between them. The germline gives CDR1 SGHTA, CDR2 FQGNSA. The CDR3 runs 12 residues. The CDR3 DNA reads TGTGCCAGCAGCTCGAGCGGGTATGGCTACACCTTC. It codes for CASSSSGYGYTF.

The chain employs TRBV27 and TRBJ2-1, with 9 bases fitting TRBD1. The junction had 11 bases not matched to a gene; V was cut back by 6 bases and J by 5 bases. The length of the CDR3 is 16 residues. Germline V gives CDR1 MNHEY, CDR2 SMNVEV (reference sequence). CDR3 in amino acids: CASRPPRDRADNEQFF. The CDR3 nucleotides are TGTGCCAGCAGACCACCCCGGGACAGGGCGGACAATGAGCAGTTCTTC.

This chain links TRBV5-1 with TRBJ2-6, with TRBD1 as a possible D gene (5 bases). Germline loops: CDR1 SGHRS, CDR2 YFSETQ. CDR3 length equals 16 residues. V lost 4 bases and J lost 1, with 12 bases in between. The CDR3 DNA reads TGCGCCAGCAGCCCACCAGGGATTTCTGGGGCCAACGTCCTGACTTTC. It yields the protein CASSPPGISGANVLTF.

This clone has a handful of counts. The V gene is TRBV10-2, the J gene TRBJ2-7; 8 bases agree with TRBD1. CDR1 WSHSY and CDR2 SAAADI come from the germline V gene. The V gene end was trimmed by 8 bases and the J gene end by 4 bases; junction bases not matched to a gene: 13. The CDR3 covers 15 residues. The CDR3, as DNA: TGCGCCAGCGAACAGGGGGATCTGGGAGCATACGAGCAGTACTTC. Translating it yields CASEQGDLGAYEQYF.

A single count supports this clone. The chain employs TRBV2 and TRBJ2-1; 10 bases agree with TRBD2. The CDR3 has 15 amino acids. CDR1 and CDR2 from the germline V gene are SNHLY and FYNNEI. V trimming: 6 bases; J trimming: 8 bases; junction bases outside the gene matches: 10. CDR3 sequence: CASSPLAGALDEQFF. DNA of the CDR3: TGTGCCAGCAGCCCCCTAGCGGGAGCCCTTGATGAGCAGTTCTTC.

This chain connects TRBV4-1 to TRBJ2-1; 7 positions agree with TRBD1. J lost 0 bases, V lost 3 bases, and 8 bases had no gene match. The CDR3 extends over 17 amino acids. Per the germline V gene, CDR1 is MGHRA and CDR2 is YSYEKL. CDR3 bases: TGCGCCAGCAGCCAGAACCGGGACAGCTTCTCCTACAATGAGCAGTTCTTC. Its protein product is CASSQNRDSFSYNEQFF.

This clone was seen more than once but under ten times. J is TRBJ2-7 and V is TRBV2; the match to TRBD2 covers 7 bases. Trimming cost V 7 bases and J 2 bases; bases outside gene matches: 5. The CDR3 totals 13 residues. Germline assignment: CDR1 SNHLY and CDR2 FYNNEI. CDR3 DNA sequence: TGTGCCAGCAACTGGGAGGGGACCTACGAGCAGTACTTC. This translates into CASNWEGTYEQYF.

The genes are TRBV30 and TRBJ2-7; a weak D match, TRBD2 (5 bases). Deletions cut 1 base from V and 5 bases from J, with 18 bases between. The CDR3 is made up of 15 amino acids. Germline V gives CDR1 GTSNPN, CDR2 SVGIG (reference sequence). The CDR3 reads CAWSAFRTVVHEQYF. Here the CDR3 DNA reads TGTGCCTGGAGTGCATTCAGGACTGTGGTCCACGAGCAGTACTTC.

This clone came up a few times. The rearrangement uses TRBV16 and TRBJ2-1; D unresolved. Germline-derived CDR1 and CDR2 are KGHSY and FQNENV. The germline V and J ends were trimmed by 0 bases and 8 bases, with 5 bases remaining between them. CDR3 size: 12 residues. CDR3 DNA: TGTGCCAGCAGCCAATCGCGCTATGAGCAGTTCTTC. Protein product: CASSQSRYEQFF.

The rearrangement joins TRBV5-1 to TRBJ2-3, with D hard to call. Trimming took 0 bases from V and 0 from J, leaving 8 bases between them. The CDR3 extends over 15 amino acids. Germline V CDR1 and CDR2: SGHRS, YFSETQ. CDR3 DNA: TGCGCCAGCAGCTTGGACAGCCCTAGCACAGATACGCAGTATTTT. It yields the protein CASSLDSPSTDTQYF.

On this clone itself: Within the sample, other DNA sequences also encode this same CDR3. This chain joins TRBV5-4 and TRBJ2-5; the match to TRBD2 covers 8 bases. After removal of 0 bases from V and 1 base from J, the junction contained 2 bases not matched to a gene. Germline-derived CDR1 and CDR2 are SGHNT and YYREEE (reference sequence). The CDR3 length is 15 residues. CDR3 nucleotides: TGTGCCAGCAGCTTGGGCACTAGCGGCCAAGAGACCCAGTACTTC. Protein: CASSLGTSGQETQYF.

This clone has just a few counts. The rearrangement uses TRBV30 and TRBJ1-5, with D possibly being TRBD1 (5 bases). The CDR3 runs 13 residues. V was pared by 3 bases and J by 4 bases, with 10 bases between. Germline CDR1 and CDR2: GTSNPN and SVGIG (reference sequence). The CDR3 loop is CAWSDYRNQPQHF. As DNA, the CDR3 is TGTGCCTGGAGCGATTACAGGAATCAGCCCCAGCATTTT.

The CDR3 here is CASSPLGLYGYTF. CDR3 nucleotide sequence: TGTGCCAGCAGTCCGCTGGGACTCTATGGCTACACCTTC. The rearrangement uses TRBV6-6 and TRBJ1-2, with D perhaps matching TRBD1 (5 bases). CDR1 and CDR2 (germline): MNHNY, SVGAGI (reference sequence). Trimming removed 5 bases from V and 4 bases from J, with 11 bases in between. CDR3 length equals 13 residues.

The table lists this clone with a few counts. This chain uses TRBV19 with TRBJ2-5, with TRBD2 matching over 11 bases. Germline V CDR1 and CDR2: LNHDA, SQIVND (reference sequence). The J segment lost 4 bases and the V segment lost 7 bases, leaving 8 bases of the junction unmatched. The CDR3 totals 15 residues. The CDR3 here is CASTHPGLAGETQYF. The CDR3 region has the DNA TGTGCCAGTACACACCCTGGACTAGCGGGAGAGACCCAGTACTTC.

This clone has a handful of counts. This rearrangement joins TRBV2 to TRBJ1-1, with TRBD1 as a possible D gene (5 bases). V shed 6 bases and J shed 5 bases, with 16 bases lying between them. From germline, CDR1 is SNHLY and CDR2 FYNNEI. CDR3 length: 14 residues. The DNA for the CDR3 is TGTGCCAGCAGAGGGGAAACAGGAGGGACTGAAGCTTTCTTT. Translated, it gives CASRGETGGTEAFF.

This chain connects TRBV18 to TRBJ2-1; 8 bases line up with TRBD2. The CDR3 has 15 amino acids. From germline, CDR1 is KGHSH and CDR2 LQKENI. V lost 2 bases and J lost 4; bases outside the gene matches: 4. The CDR3 region is CASSPTAGAYNEQFF. In DNA form, the CDR3 reads TGTGCCAGCTCACCAACAGCGGGGGCTTACAATGAGCAGTTCTTC.

The V gene is TRBV18, the J gene TRBJ2-5; TRBD2 aligns across 11 bases. The CDR3 is 14 residues long. CDR1 and CDR2 (germline): KGHSH, LQKENI. The J segment lost 5 bases and the V segment lost 6 bases, leaving 5 bases of the junction unmatched. This chain's CDR3 is CASSRRTSGETQYF. For the CDR3, the DNA is TGTGCCAGCTCGCGCCGGACTAGCGGGGAGACCCAGTACTTC.

The rearrangement joins TRBV7-2 to TRBJ1-2; D possibly corresponds to TRBD1 (5 bases). The V end lost 5 bases, the J end lost 5 bases, and 12 bases lay between the germline ends. CDR1 is SGHTA, CDR2 FQGNSA, per germline. The CDR3 totals 13 residues. The CDR3 nucleotides read TGTGCCAGCAGCCCGGGACTCCTTTATGGCTACACCTTC. It is translated as CASSPGLLYGYTF.

V is TRBV9 and J is TRBJ2-5, with D maybe TRBD2 (6 bases). CDR1 and CDR2 (germline): SGDLS, YYNGEE. V gave up 6 bases and J gave up 4 bases, with 22 bases separating them. The CDR3 extends over 16 amino acids. The CDR3 DNA is TGTGCCAGCACCCTTACCTCCGGAGGTAGCGGAGAGACCCAGTACTTC. Its protein is CASTLTSGGSGETQYF.

The table lists this clone with a few counts. V usage is TRBV29-1 and J usage is TRBJ2-1; no reliable D call. The CDR3 consists of 11 residues. The V gene lost 3 bases and the J gene lost 6 bases, with 6 bases spanning the gap. Germline V gene data show CDR1 as SQVTM and CDR2 as ANQGSEA. The CDR3 sequence: CSVDQRNEQFF. DNA for the CDR3: TGCAGCGTTGACCAGCGCAATGAGCAGTTCTTC.

There are a few counts of this clone. The V call is TRBV7-8, the J call TRBJ2-4; 7 bases align to TRBD1. Germline lookup yields CDR1 SGHVS and CDR2 FQNEAQ. The CDR3 sequence is 16 residues long. V shed 5 bases, J shed 0 bases, and the junction held 7 bases outside the gene matches. The CDR3 coding sequence is TGTGCCAGCAGCCAGACAGGGACGGCAGCCAAAAACATTCAGTACTTC. It translates to CASSQTGTAAKNIQYF.

This clone was seen more than once but under ten times. This CDR3 reads CASSLRQEQFF. The CDR3 DNA follows: TGTGCCAGCAGCTTACGACAGGAGCAGTTCTTC. The rearrangement uses TRBV9 and TRBJ2-1; the D gene is possibly TRBD1 (5 bases). The length of the CDR3 is 11 residues. V gave up 4 bases and J gave up 10 bases, with 9 bases separating them. The germline V gene has CDR1 SGDLS and CDR2 YYNGEE.

This clone came up a few times. The CDR3 sequence is CASSYTIITEAFF. The CDR3 DNA reads TGTGCCAGCAGCTATACAATTATCACTGAAGCTTTCTTT. This rearrangement joins TRBV7-6 to TRBJ1-1; D not certain. The germline gives CDR1 SGHVS, CDR2 FNYEAQ. CDR3 length: 13 amino acids. V gave up 4 bases and J gave up 4 bases, with 10 bases separating them.

There are a few counts of this clone. The chain links TRBV5-1 to TRBJ2-1, with D perhaps TRBD2 (6 bases). Between the trimmed V and J ends, which lost 4 bases and 7 bases, there was a span of 15 bases. The CDR3 has 14 amino acids. In germline, CDR1 is SGHRS, CDR2 YFSETQ. The DNA for the CDR3 is TGCGCCAGCAGCACTACACCCGGGGGTAATGAGCAGTTCTTC. Encoded protein: CASSTTPGGNEQFF. Looking up the rest from reference TRBV5-1 and TRBJ2-1 gives the full variable domain: KAGVTQTPRYLIKTRGQQVTLSCSPISGHRSVSWYQQTPGQGLQFLFEYFSETQRNKGNFPGRFSGRQFSNSRSEMNVSTLELGDSALYLCASSTTPGGNEQFFGPGTRLTVL.

The sample holds a few counts of this clone. The gene calls are TRBV9 and TRBJ1-3; perhaps TRBD1 as D (5 bases). The V and J ends lost 0 bases and 4 bases respectively, with 8 bases between them. Germline values: CDR1 SGDLS, CDR2 YYNGEE. This CDR3 is built from 14 residues. This CDR3 reads CASSVERGGNTIYF. The CDR3 nucleotides read TGTGCCAGCAGCGTAGAAAGGGGCGGAAACACCATATATTTT.

This clone has only one observation. The chain couples TRBV5-1 to TRBJ2-3; 8 nucleotides match TRBD1. CDR1 and CDR2 from the germline V gene are SGHRS and YFSETQ. V lost 0 bases to trimming and J lost 3 bases; unmatched junction nucleotides: 6. This CDR3 is built from 16 residues. DNA of the CDR3: TGCGCCAGCAGCTTGGCCGACAGGGGTAAGACAGATACGCAGTATTTT. Translation gives CASSLADRGKTDTQYF.